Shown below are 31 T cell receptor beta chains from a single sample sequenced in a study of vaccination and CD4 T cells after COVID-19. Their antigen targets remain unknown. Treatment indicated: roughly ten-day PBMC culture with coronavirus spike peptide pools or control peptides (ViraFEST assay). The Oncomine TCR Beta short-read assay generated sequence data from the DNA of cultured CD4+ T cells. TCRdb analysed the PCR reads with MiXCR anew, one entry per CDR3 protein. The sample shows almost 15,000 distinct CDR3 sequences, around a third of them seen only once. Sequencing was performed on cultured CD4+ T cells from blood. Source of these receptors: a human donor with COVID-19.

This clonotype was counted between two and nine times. The CDR3 loop is CASSLVAFPRETQYF. The CDR3 nucleotides read TGTGCCAGCAGCTTAGTGGCCTTCCCTCGGGAGACCCAGTACTTC. J is TRBJ2-5 and V is TRBV7-8; D unresolved. Germline CDR1 reads SGHVS; CDR2 reads FQNEAQ. The CDR3 is 15 residues long. With 1 base removed from V and 5 bases from J, the gap between germline ends came to 14 bases. The complete variable domain, with remaining parts taken from reference TRBV7-8 and TRBJ2-5, reads GAGVSQSPRYKVAKRGQDVALRCDPISGHVSLFWYQQALGQGPEFLTYFQNEAQLDKSGLPSDRFFAERPEGSVSTLKIQRTQQEDSAVYLCASSLVAFPRETQYFGPGTRLLVL.

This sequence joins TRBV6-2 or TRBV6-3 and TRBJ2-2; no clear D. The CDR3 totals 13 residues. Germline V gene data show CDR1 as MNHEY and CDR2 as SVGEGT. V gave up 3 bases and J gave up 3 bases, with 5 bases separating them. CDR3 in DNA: TGTGCCAGCAGTTATACCCACACCGGGGAGCTGTTTTTT. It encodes CASSYTHTGELFF.

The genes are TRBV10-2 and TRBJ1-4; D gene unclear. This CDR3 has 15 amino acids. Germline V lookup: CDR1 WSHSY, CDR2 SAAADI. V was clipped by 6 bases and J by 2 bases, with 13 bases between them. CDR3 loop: CASRHSRATNEKLFF. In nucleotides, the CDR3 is TGCGCCAGCAGACACTCCCGGGCCACTAATGAAAAACTGTTTTTT.

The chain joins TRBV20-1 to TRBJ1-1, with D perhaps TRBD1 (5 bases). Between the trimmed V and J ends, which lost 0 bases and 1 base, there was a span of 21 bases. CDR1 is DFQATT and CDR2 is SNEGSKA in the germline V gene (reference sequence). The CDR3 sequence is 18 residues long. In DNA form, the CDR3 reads TGCAGTGCTAGAGATTCCTTGTCCGGGACCCAACGGAACACTGAAGCTTTCTTT. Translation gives CSARDSLSGTQRNTEAFF.

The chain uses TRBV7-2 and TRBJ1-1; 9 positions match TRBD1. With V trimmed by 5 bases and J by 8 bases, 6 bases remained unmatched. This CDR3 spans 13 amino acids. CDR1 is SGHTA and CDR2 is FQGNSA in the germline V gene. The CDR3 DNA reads TGTGCCAGCAGCACCGACAGGGGGGGAGAAGCTTTCTTT. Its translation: CASSTDRGGEAFF.

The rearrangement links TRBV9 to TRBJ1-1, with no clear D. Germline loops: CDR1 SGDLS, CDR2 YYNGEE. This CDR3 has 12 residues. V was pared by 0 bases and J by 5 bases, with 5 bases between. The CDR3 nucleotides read TGTGCCAGCAGCGTAGTGGCAACTGAAGCTTTCTTT. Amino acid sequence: CASSVVATEAFF. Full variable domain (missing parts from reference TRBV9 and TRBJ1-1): DSGVTQTPKHLITATGQRVTLRCSPRSGDLSVYWYQQSLDQGLQFLIQYYNGEERAKGNILERFSAQQFPDLHSELNLSSLELGDSALYFCASSVVATEAFFGQGTRLTVV.

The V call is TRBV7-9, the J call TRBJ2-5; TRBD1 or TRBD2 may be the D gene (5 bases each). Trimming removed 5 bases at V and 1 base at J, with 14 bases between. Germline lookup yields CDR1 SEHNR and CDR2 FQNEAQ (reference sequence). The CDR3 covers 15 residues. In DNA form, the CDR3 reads TGTGCCAGCAGCCAAGGGACCATTAGCCAAGAGACCCAGTACTTC. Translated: CASSQGTISQETQYF.

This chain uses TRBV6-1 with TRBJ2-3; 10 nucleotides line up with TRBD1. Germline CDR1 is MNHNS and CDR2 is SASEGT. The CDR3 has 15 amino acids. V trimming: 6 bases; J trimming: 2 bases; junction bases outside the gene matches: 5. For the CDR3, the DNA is TGTGCCAGCAGGGGCGGGACAGGGGACACAGATACGCAGTATTTT. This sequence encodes CASRGGTGDTDTQYF.

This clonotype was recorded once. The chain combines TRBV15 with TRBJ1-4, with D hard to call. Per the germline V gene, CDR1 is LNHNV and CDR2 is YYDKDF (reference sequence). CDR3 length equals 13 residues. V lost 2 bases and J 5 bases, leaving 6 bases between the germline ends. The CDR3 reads CATSRNRNEKLFF. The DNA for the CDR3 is TGTGCCACCAGCAGAAATAGAAATGAAAAACTGTTTTTT.

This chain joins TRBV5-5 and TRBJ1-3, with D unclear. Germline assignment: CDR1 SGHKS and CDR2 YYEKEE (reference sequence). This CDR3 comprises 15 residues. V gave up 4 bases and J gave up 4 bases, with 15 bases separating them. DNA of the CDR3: TGTGCCAGCAGCCCGGCCCTTCAAAGGGGAAACACCATATATTTT. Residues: CASSPALQRGNTIYF.

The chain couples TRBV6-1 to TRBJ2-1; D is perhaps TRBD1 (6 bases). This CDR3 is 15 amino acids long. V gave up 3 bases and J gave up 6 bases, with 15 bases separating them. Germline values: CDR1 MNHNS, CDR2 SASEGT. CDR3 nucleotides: TGTGCCAGCAGTGAGTACCGGACAGCCCTCAATGAGCAGTTCTTC. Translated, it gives CASSEYRTALNEQFF.

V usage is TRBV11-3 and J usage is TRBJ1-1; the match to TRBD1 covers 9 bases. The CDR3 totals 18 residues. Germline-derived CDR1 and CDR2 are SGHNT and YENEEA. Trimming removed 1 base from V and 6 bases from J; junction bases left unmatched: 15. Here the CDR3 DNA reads TGTGCCAGCAGCTTAGCTCCAATCCGGGACAGGGTAGGATCTGAAGCTTTCTTT. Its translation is CASSLAPIRDRVGSEAFF.

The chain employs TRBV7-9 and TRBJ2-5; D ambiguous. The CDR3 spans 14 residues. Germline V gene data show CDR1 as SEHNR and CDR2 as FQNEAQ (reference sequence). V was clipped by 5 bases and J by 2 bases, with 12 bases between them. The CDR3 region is CASSVSVGQETQYF. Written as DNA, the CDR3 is TGTGCCAGCAGCGTCTCAGTCGGGCAAGAGACCCAGTACTTC.

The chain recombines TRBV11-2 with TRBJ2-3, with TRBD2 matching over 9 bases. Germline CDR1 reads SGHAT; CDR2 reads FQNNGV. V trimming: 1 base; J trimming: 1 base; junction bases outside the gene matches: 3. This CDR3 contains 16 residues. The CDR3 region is CASSLGRTSGTDTQYF. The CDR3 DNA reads TGTGCCAGCAGCTTAGGCAGGACTAGCGGCACAGATACGCAGTATTTT.

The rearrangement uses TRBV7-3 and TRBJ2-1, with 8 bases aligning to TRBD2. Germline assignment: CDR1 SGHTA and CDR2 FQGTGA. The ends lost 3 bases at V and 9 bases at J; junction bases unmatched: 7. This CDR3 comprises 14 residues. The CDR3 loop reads CASSLGAAGVEQFF. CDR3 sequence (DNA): TGTGCCAGCAGCTTGGGGGCAGCGGGGGTTGAGCAGTTCTTC. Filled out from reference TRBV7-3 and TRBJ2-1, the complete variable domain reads GAGVSQTPSNKVTEKGKYVELRCDPISGHTALYWYRQSLGQGPEFLIYFQGTGAADDSGLPNDRFFAVRPEGSVSTLKIQRTERGDSAVYLCASSLGAAGVEQFFGPGTRLTVL.

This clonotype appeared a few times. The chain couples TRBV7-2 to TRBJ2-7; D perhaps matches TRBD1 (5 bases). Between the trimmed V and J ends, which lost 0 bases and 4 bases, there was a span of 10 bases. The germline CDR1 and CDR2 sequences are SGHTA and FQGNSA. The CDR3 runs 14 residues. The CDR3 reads CASSLAGVSYEQYF. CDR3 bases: TGTGCCAGCAGCTTAGCAGGGGTTAGTTACGAGCAGTACTTC.

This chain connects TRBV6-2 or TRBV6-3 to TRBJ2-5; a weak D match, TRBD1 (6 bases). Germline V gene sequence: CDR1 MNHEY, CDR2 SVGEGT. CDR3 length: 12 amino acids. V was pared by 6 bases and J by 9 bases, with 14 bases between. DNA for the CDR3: TGTGCCAGCAGGGGGGCCGTGGCGGCCCAGTACTTC. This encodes CASRGAVAAQYF.

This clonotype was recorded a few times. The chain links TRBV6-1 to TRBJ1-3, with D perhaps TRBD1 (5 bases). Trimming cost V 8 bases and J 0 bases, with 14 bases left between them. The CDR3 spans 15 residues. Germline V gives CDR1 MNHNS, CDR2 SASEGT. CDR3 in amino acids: CASGRRASSGNTIYF. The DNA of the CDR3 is TGTGCCAGCGGACGCAGGGCTAGCTCTGGAAACACCATATATTTT.

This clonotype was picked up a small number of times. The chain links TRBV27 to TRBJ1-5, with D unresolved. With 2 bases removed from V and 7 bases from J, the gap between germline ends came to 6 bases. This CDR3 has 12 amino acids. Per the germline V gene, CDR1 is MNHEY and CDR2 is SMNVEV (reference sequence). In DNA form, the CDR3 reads TGTGCCAGCAGTTTAGCGGGGCAGCCCCAGCATTTT. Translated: CASSLAGQPQHF.

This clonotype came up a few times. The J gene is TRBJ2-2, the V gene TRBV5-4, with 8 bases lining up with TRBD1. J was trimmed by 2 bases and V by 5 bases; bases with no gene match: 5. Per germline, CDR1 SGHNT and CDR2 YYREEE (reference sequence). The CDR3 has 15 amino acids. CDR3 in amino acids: CASSPGQVNTGELFF. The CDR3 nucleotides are TGTGCCAGCAGTCCGGGACAGGTCAACACCGGGGAGCTGTTTTTT.

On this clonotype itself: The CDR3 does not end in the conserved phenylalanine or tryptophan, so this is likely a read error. In nucleotides, the CDR3 is TGTGCCAGCAGCTTAGGTGGGACAGAGGGTCTTGGCTACACCCTC. Protein product: CASSLGGTEGLGYTL. The chain joins TRBV7-2 to TRBJ1-2; 7 positions agree with TRBD1. The length of the CDR3 is 15 residues. The V gene's germline CDR1 is SGHTA and CDR2 FQGNSA. The J segment lost 7 bases and the V segment lost 1 base, leaving 9 bases of the junction unmatched.

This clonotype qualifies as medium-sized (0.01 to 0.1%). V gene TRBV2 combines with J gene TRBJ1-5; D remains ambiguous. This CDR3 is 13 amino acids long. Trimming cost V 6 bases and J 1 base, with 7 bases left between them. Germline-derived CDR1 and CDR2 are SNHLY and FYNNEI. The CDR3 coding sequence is TGTGCCAGCAGATCTGAGAGCAATCAGCCCCAGCATTTT. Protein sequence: CASRSESNQPQHF.

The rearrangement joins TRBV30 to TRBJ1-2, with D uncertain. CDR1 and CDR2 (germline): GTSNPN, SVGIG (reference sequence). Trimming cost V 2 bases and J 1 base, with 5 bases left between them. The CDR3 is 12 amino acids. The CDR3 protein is CAWSNVNYGYTF. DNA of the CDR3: TGTGCCTGGAGTAATGTTAACTATGGCTACACCTTC.

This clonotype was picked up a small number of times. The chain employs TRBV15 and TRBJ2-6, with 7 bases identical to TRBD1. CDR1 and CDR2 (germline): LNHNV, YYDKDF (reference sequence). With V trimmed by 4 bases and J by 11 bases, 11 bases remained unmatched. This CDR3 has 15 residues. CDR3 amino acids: CATSTDAGTVHVLTF. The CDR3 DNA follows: TGTGCCACCAGCACAGATGCCGGGACAGTTCACGTCCTGACTTTC.

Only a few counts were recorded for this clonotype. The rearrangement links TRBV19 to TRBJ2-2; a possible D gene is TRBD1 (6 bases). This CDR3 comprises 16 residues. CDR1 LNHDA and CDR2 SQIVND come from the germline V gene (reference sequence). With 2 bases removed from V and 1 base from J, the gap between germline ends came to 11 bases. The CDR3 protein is CASSISSRGNTGELFF. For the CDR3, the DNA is TGTGCCAGTAGTATATCAAGCAGGGGGAACACCGGGGAGCTGTTTTTT.

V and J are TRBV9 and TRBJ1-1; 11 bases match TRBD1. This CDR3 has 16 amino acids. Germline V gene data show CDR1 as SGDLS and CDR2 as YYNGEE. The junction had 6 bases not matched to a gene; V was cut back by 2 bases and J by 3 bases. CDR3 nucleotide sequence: TGTGCCAGCAGCGTCGGGACAGGGGGAGACTACACTGAAGCTTTCTTT. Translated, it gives CASSVGTGGDYTEAFF.

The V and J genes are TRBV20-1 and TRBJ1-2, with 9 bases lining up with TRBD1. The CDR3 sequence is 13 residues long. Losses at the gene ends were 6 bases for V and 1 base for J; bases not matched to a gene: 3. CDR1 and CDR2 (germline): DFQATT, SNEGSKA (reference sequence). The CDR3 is CSAPGQGNYGYTF. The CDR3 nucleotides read TGCAGTGCCCCGGGACAGGGTAACTATGGCTACACCTTC.

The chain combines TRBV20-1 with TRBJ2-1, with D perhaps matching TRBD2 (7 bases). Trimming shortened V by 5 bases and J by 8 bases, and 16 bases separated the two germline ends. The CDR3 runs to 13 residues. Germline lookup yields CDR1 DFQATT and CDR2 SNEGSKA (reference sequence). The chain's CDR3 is CSAGGGGRDEQFF. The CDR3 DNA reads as TGCAGTGCTGGGGGCGGGGGAAGGGATGAGCAGTTCTTC.

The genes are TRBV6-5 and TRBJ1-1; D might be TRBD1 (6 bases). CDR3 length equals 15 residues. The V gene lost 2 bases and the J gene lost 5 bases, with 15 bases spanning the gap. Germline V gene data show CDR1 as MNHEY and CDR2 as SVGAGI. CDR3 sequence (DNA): TGTGCCAGCAGTTACCCCGGGGGCGGGAGTACTGAAGCTTTCTTT. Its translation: CASSYPGGGSTEAFF.

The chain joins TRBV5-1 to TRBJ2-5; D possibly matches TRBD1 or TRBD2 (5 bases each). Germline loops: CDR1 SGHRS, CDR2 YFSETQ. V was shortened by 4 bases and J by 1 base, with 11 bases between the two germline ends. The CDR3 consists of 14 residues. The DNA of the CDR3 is TGCGCCAGCAGCCCGGGTGGGACCCAAGAGACCCAGTACTTC. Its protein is CASSPGGTQETQYF.

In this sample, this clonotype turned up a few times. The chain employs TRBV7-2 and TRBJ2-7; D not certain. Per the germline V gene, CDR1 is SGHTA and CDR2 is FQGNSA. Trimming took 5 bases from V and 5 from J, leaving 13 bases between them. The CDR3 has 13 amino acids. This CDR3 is CASSLETSHEQYF. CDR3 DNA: TGTGCCAGCAGCCTGGAAACCAGCCACGAGCAGTACTTC.